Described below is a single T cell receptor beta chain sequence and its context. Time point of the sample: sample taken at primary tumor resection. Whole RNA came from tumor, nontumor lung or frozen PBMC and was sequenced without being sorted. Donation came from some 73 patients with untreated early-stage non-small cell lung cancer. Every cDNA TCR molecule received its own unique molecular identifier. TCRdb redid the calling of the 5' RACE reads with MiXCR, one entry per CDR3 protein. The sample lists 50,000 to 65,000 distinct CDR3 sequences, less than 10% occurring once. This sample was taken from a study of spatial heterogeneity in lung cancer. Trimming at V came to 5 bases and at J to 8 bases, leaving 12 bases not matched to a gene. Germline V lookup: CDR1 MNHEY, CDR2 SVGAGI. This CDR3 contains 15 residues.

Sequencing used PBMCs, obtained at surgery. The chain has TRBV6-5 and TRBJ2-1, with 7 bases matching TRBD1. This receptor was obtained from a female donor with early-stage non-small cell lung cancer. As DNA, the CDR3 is TGTGCCAGCAGTCCCCTCACGGACAGGCGGGATGAGCAGTTCTTC. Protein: CASSPLTDRRDEQFF.